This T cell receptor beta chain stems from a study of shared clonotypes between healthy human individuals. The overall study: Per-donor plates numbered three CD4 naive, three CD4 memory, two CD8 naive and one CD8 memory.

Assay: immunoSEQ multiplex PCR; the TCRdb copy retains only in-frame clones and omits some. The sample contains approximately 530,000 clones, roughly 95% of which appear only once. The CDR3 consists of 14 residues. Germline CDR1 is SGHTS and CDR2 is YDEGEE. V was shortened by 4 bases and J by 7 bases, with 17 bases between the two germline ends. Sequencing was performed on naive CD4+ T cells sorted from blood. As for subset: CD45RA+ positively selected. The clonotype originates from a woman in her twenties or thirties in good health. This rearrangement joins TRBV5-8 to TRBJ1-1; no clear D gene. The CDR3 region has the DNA TGTGCCAGCAGCCGGCTGGACGGCAAATATGAAGCTTTCTTT. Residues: CASSRLDGKYEAFF.